Reported below is one TCR beta chain. The sample comes from a study of sequential checkpoint blockade in melanoma. The wider study: First-line arms were nivolumab then ipilimumab, or the reverse, randomized 1:1.

Trimming at V came to 2 bases and at J to 0 bases, leaving 1 base not matched to a gene. Germline CDR1 reads SGHNT; CDR2 reads YYREEE (reference sequence). The CDR3 spans 14 residues. Treatment reported: randomized to nivolumab then ipilimumab (arm A) or the reverse (arm B). Patients had received no earlier DNA-damaging chemotherapy. From thawed PBMCs, live CD3+CD8+ cells negative for CD19 and CD56 were sorted. The protocol was immunoSEQ multiplex PCR, while the TCRdb copy is restricted to in-frame clones and leaves out a portion. The sample lists 13,000 or so clones, over 50% occurring once. The chain links TRBV5-4 to TRBJ2-7, with 8 nucleotides matching TRBD2. The TCR was taken from a human donor with melanoma. The sample was CD8+ T cells sorted from blood (inferred from file names), taken from a patient given nivolumab and ipilimumab in sequence. Here the CDR3 reads CASSFGGDSYEQYF. In DNA, the CDR3 is TGTGCCAGCAGCTTCGGGGGGGACTCCTACGAGCAGTACTTC.